Sequencing of this T cell receptor (beta chain) was carried out in a study of response to subunit inactivated influenza vaccine. Broader study findings: New T cells are recruited in small numbers by each seasonal influenza vaccination, according to the authors' suggestion.

Using its own MiXCR run on the RT-PCR reads, TCRdb lists one record per CDR3 protein. The sample has about half a million distinct CDR3 sequences; roughly 11% are singletons. In regard to this clonotype: Its antigen is as yet unknown.

V shed 2 bases and J shed 6 bases, with 8 bases lying between them. Looked up from germline, CDR1 is WNHNN and CDR2 is SYGVQD (reference sequence). The CDR3 is 13 residues long. The sample was PBMCs from blood, taken more than 35 days after vaccination. The sequence was obtained from a man aged 50 or older who received an inactivated influenza vaccine. The chain links TRBV10-1 to TRBJ2-1; weak D call: TRBD2 (6 bases). The CDR3 region has the DNA TGCGCCAGCAGTGAGGTTAGCGGCAATGAGCAGTTCTTC. This gives the protein CASSEVSGNEQFF.